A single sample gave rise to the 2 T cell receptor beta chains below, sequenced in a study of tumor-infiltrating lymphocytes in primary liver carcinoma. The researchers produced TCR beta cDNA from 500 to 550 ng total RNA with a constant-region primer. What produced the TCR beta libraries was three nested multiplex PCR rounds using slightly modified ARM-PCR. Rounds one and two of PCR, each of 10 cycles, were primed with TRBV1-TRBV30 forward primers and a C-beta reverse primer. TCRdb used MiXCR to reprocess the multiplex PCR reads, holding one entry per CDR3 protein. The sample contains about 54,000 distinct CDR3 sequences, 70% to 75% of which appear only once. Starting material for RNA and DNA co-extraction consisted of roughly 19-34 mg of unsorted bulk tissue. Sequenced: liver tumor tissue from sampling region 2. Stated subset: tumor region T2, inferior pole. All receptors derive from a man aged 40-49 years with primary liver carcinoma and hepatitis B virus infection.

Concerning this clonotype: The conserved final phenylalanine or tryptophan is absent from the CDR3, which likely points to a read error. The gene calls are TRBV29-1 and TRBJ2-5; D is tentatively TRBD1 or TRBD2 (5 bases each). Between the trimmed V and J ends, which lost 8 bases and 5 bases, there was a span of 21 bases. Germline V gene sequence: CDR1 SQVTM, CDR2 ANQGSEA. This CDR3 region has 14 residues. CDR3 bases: TGCAGCATTGGGGGACGGAAAGGGAGTGAGACCCAGTACCTC. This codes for CSIGGRKGSETQYL.

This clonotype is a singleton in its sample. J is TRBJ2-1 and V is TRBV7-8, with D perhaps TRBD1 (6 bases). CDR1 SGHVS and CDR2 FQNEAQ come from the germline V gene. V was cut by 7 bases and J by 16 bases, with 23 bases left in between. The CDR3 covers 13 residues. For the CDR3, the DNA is TGTGCCAGCAACCCGCCCGGACAGAACGGGCAATTCTTC. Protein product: CASNPPGQNGQFF.